The 2 T cell receptor beta chains in this list originate from one sample, sequenced in a study of shared clonotypes between healthy human individuals. Clones were sequenced by immunoSEQ multiplex PCR, and TCRdb holds only the in-frame ones, with some missing. The sample records 2 million or so clones, roughly 94% being singletons. Sequences were obtained from naive CD4+ T cells sorted from blood. The sample's subset: CD45RA+ positively selected. The receptors were gathered from a man younger than 30 in good health.

The chain employs TRBV30 and TRBJ2-5, with 7 bases fitting TRBD1. Per germline, CDR1 GTSNPN and CDR2 SVGIG (reference sequence). The ends lost 0 bases at V and 10 bases at J; junction bases unmatched: 11. The CDR3 sequence is 14 residues long. This CDR3 is CAWSVEDRVTFQYF. CDR3 DNA sequence: TGTGCCTGGAGTGTAGAAGACAGGGTAACTTTCCAGTACTTC.

This chain's CDR3 is CASSLAPQGHQPQHF. Here the CDR3 DNA reads TGTGCCAGCAGTTTAGCCCCCCAGGGCCATCAGCCCCAGCATTTT. This chain uses TRBV28 with TRBJ1-5, with D possibly being TRBD1 (5 bases). V was shortened by 2 bases and J by 5 bases, with 13 bases between the two germline ends. CDR3 length equals 15 residues. Germline values: CDR1 MDHEN, CDR2 SYDVKM.